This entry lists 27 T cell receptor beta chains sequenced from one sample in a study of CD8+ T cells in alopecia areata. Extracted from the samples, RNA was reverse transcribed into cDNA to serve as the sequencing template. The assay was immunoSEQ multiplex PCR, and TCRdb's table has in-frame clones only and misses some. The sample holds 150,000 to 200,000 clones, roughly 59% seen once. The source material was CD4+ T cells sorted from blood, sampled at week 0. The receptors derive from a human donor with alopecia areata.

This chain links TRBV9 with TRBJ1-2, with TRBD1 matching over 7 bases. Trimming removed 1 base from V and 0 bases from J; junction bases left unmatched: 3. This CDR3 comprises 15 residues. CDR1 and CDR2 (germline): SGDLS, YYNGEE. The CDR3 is CASSVRDSSNYGYTF. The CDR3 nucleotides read TGTGCCAGCAGCGTACGGGACAGCTCTAACTATGGCTACACCTTC.

The CDR3 protein is CSAATGQGGTDTQYF. The DNA of the CDR3 is TGCAGCGCTGCGACCGGACAGGGGGGCACAGATACGCAGTATTTT. This rearrangement joins TRBV29-1 to TRBJ2-3, with 10 bases that match TRBD1. The CDR3 is 15 amino acids. After removal of 7 bases from V and 1 base from J, the junction contained 8 bases not matched to a gene. CDR1 is SQVTM and CDR2 is ANQGSEA in the germline V gene.

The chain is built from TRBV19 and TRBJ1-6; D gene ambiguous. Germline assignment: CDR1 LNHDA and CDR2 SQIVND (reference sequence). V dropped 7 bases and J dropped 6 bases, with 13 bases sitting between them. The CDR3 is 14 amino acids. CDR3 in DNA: TGTGCCAGTAAGAATAAGGGCCTTAATTCACCCCTCCACTTT. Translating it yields CASKNKGLNSPLHF.

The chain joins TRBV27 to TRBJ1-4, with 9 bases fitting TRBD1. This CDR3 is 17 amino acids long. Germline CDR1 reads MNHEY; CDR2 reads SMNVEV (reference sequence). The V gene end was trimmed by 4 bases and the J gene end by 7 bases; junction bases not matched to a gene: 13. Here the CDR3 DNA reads TGTGCCAGCAGTTCCATACACGACAGGGGGTCTCGTGAAAAACTGTTTTTT. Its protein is CASSSIHDRGSREKLFF.

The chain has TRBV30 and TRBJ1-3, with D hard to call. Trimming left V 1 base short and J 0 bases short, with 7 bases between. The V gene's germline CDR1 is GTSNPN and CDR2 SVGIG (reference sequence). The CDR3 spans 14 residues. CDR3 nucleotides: TGTGCCTGGAGTGACAAGAACTCTGGAAACACCATATATTTT. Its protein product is CAWSDKNSGNTIYF.

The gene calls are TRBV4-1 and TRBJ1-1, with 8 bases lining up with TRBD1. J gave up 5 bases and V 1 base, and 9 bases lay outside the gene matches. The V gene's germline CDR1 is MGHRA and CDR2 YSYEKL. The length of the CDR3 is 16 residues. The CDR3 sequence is CASSQALGQGATEAFF. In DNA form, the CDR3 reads TGCGCCAGCAGCCAAGCCCTGGGGCAGGGGGCGACTGAAGCTTTCTTT.

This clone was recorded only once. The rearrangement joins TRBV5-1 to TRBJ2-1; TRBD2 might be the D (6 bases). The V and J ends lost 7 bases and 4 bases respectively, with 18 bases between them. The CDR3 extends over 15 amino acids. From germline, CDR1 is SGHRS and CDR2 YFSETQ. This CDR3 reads CASGPGVQTYNEQFF. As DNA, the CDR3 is TGCGCCAGCGGGCCGGGGGTACAAACGTACAATGAGCAGTTCTTC.

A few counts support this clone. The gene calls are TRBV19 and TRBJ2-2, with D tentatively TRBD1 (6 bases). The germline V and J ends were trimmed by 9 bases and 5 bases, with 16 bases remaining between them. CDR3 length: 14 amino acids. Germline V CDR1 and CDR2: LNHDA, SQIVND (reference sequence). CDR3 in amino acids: CASKTQQGTGELFF. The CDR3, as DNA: TGTGCCAGCAAAACCCAACAGGGAACCGGGGAGCTGTTTTTT.

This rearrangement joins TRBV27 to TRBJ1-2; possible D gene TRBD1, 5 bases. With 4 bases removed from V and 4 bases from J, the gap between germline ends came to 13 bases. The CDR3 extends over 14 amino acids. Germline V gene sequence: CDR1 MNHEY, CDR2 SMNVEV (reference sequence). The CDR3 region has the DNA TGTGCCAGCAGTTCCGGGGGGACGGGCTATGGCTACACCTTC. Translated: CASSSGGTGYGYTF.

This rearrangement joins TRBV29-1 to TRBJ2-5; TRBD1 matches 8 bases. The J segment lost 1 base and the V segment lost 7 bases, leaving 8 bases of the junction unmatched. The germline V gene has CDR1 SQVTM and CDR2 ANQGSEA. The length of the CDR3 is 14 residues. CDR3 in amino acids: CSARTGLFQETQYF. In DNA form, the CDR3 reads TGCAGCGCCCGGACAGGGTTGTTCCAAGAGACCCAGTACTTC.

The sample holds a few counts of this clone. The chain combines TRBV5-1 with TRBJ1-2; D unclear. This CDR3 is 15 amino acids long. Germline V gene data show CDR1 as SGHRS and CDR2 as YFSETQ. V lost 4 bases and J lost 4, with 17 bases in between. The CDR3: CASSLNWGGGYGYTF. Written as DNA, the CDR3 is TGCGCCAGCAGCCTTAATTGGGGAGGTGGCTATGGCTACACCTTC.

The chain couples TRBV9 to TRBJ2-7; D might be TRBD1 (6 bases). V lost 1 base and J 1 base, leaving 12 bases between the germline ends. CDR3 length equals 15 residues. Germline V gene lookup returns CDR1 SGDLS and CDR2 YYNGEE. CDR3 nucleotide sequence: TGTGCCAGCAGCGTAACAGGGCACTCGTCCTACGAGCAGTACTTC. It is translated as CASSVTGHSSYEQYF.

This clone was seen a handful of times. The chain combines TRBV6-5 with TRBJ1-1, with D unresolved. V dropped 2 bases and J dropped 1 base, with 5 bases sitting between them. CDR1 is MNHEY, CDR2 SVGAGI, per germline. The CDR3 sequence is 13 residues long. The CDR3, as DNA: TGTGCCAGCAGTTACCGGGGGAACACTGAAGCTTTCTTT. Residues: CASSYRGNTEAFF.

As DNA, the CDR3 is TGCGCCAGCAGCCAAGAGAGGTCCTATAATTCACCCCTCCACTTT. Protein: CASSQERSYNSPLHF. V gene TRBV4-3 combines with J gene TRBJ1-6, with no clear D. Trimming left V 0 bases short and J 1 base short, with 4 bases between. CDR1 is LGHNA and CDR2 is YSLEER in the germline V gene. The CDR3 is 15 residues long.

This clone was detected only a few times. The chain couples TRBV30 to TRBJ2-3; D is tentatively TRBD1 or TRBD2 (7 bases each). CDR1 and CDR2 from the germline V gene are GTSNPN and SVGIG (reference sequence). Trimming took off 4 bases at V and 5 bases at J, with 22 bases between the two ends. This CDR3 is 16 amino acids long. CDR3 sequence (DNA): TGTGCCTGGATTGGTTTGGCCAGGGGGGGAAAAGATACGCAGTATTTT. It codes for CAWIGLARGGKDTQYF.

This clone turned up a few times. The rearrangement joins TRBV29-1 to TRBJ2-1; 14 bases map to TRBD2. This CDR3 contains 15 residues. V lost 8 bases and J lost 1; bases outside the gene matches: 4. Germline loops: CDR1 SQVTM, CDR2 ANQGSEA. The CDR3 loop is CSTGLAGGSYNEQFF. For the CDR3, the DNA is TGCAGCACCGGACTAGCGGGGGGATCCTACAATGAGCAGTTCTTC.

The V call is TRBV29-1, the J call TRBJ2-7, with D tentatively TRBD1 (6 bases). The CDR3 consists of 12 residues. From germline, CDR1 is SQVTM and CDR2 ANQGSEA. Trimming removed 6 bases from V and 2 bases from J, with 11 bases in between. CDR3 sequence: CSVRDTTYEQYF. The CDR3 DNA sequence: TGCAGCGTCCGGGACACTACCTACGAGCAGTACTTC.

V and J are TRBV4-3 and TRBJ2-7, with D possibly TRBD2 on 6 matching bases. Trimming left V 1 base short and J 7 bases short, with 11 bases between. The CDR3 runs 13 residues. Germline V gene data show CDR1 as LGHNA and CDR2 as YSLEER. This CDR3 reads CASSQGLVGEQYF. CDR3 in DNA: TGCGCCAGCAGCCAAGGACTAGTTGGGGAGCAGTACTTC.

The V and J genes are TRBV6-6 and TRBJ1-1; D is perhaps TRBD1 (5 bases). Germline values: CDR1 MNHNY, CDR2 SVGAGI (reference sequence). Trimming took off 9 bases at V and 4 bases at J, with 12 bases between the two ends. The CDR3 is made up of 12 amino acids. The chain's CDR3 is CASRDGSTEAFF. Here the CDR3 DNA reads TGTGCCAGTAGGGACGGGAGCACTGAAGCTTTCTTT.

For the CDR3, the DNA is TGTGCCTGCGCTGCCAGAGACTACGAGCAGTACTTC. Protein product: CACAARDYEQYF. The rearrangement uses TRBV30 and TRBJ2-5; no definite D call. The assigned J gene may be wrong: the sequence end matches TRBJ2-7 better. Germline-derived CDR1 and CDR2 are GTSNPN and SVGIG (reference sequence). The CDR3 runs to 12 residues.

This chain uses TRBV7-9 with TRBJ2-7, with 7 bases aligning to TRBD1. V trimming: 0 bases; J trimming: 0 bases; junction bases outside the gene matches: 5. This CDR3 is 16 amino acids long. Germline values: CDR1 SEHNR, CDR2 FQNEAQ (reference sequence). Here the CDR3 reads CASSLALAGGSYEQYF. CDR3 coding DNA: TGTGCCAGCAGCTTAGCGCTCGCAGGGGGCTCCTACGAGCAGTACTTC.

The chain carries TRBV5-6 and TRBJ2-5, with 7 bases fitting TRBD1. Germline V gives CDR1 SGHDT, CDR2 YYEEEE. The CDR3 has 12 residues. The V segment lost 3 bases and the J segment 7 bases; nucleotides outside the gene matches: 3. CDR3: CASSSGQATQYF. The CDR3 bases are TGTGCCAGCAGCTCCGGACAGGCGACCCAGTACTTC.

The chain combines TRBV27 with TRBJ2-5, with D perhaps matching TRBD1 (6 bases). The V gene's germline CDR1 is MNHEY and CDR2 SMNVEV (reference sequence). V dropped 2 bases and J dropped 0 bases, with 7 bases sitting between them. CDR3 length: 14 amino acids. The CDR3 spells CASSLQGHQETQYF. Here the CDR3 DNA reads TGTGCCAGCAGTTTACAGGGGCACCAAGAGACCCAGTACTTC.

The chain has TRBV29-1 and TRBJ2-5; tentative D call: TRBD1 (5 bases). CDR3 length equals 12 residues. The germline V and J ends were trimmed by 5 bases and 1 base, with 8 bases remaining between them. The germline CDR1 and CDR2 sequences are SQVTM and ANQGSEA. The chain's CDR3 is CSVSQGQETQYF. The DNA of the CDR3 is TGCAGCGTTAGCCAGGGCCAAGAGACCCAGTACTTC.

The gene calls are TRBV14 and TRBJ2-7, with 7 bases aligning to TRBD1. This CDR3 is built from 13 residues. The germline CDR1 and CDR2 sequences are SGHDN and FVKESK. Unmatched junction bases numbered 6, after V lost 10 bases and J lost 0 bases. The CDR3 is CATSTGTSYEQYF. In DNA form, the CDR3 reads TGTGCCACCTCGACAGGGACCTCCTACGAGCAGTACTTC.

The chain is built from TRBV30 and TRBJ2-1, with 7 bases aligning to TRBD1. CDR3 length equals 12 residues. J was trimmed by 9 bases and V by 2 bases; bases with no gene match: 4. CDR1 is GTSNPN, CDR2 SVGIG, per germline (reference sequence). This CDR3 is CAWSNRGSEQFF. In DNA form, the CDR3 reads TGTGCCTGGAGTAACAGGGGTAGTGAGCAGTTCTTC.

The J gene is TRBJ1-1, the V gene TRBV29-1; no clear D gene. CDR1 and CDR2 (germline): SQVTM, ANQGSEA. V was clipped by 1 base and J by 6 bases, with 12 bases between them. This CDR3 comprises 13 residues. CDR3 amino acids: CSVEGRTAPEAFF. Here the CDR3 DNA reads TGCAGCGTTGAAGGGAGGACGGCTCCTGAAGCTTTCTTT.